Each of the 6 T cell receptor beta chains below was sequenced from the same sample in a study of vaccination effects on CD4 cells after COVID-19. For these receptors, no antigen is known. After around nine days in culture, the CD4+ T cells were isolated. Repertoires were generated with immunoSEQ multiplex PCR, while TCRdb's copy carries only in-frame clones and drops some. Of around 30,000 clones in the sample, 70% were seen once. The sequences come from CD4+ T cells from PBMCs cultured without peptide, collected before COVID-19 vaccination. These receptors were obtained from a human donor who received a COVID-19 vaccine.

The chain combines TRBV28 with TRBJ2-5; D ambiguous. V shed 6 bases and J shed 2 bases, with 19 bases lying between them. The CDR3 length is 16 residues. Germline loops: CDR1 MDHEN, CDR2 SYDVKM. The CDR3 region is CASSSRKGLGQETQYF. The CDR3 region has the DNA TGTGCCAGCAGCTCTCGGAAAGGCCTAGGACAAGAGACCCAGTACTTC. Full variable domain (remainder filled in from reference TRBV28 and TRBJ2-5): DVKVTQSSRYLVKRTGEKVFLECVQDMDHENMFWYRQDPGLGLRLIYFSYDVKMKEKGDIPEGYSVSREKKERFSLILESASTNQTSMYLCASSSRKGLGQETQYFGPGTRLLVL.

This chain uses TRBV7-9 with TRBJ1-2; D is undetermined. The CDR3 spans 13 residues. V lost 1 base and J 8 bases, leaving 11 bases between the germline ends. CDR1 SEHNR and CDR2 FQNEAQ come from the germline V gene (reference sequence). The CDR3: CASSLDGLGGYTF. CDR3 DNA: TGTGCCAGCAGCTTAGACGGGCTGGGGGGCTACACCTTC.

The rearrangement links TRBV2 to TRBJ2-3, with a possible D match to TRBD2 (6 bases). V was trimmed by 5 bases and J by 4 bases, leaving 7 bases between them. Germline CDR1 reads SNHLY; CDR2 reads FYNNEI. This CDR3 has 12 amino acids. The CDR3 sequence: CASSRDSDTQYF. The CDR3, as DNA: TGTGCCAGCAGTAGGGACTCAGATACGCAGTATTTT.

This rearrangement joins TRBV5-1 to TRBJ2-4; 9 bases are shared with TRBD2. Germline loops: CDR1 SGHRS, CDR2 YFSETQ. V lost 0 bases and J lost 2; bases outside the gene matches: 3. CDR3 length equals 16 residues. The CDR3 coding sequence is TGCGCCAGCAGCTTGGGGCCTAGCGGGACCAAAAACATTCAGTACTTC. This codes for CASSLGPSGTKNIQYF.

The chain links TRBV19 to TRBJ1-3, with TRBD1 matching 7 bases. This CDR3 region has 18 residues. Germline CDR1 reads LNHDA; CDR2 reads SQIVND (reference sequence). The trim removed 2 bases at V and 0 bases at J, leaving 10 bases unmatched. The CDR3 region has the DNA TGTGCCAGTAGTATAAAGGGTAGGGGGCTAGGCTCTGGAAACACCATATATTTT. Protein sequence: CASSIKGRGLGSGNTIYF.

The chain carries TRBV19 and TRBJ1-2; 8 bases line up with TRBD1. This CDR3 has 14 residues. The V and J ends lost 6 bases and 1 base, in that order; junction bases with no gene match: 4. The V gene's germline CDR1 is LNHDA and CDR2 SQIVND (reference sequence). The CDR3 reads CASRGQGGNYGYTF. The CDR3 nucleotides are TGTGCCAGTAGAGGACAGGGTGGTAACTATGGCTACACCTTC.